Listed below are T cell receptor beta chains from one sample, sequenced in a study of blood T cells in healthy people across ages. Each CDR3 protein is one row after TCRdb ran MiXCR on the 5' RACE reads. The data show 1.5 million to 2 million distinct CDR3 sequences, 25% to 30% seen once. The sample was blood. The receptors originated from a woman in her 30s in good health. Both conserved end residues are part of each CDR3. Each record gives: J gene, D gene, clone size, V gene, CDR3 protein, CDR3 DNA. A D gene is named only where the DNA matches it firmly. Not every row has a clone size; where given, it reads once, few, many or a size class.

TRBJ2-7 TRBD1 few TRBV5-1 CASSLSPGTVTNEQYF TGCGCCAGCAGCTTGAGCCCCGGGACAGTAACCAACGAGCAGTACTTC
TRBJ1-5 TRBD1 few TRBV7-2 CASSSPGQGNQPQHF TGTGCCAGCAGCTCGCCGGGACAGGGAAATCAGCCCCAGCATTTT
TRBJ2-1 - - TRBV3-1 CASSQAGSNEQFF TGTGCCAGCAGCCAAGCAGGGTCCAATGAGCAGTTCTTC
TRBJ2-7 - - TRBV4-1 CASSQNWRETYEQYF TGCGCCAGCAGCCAAAATTGGAGAGAGACCTACGAGCAGTACTTC
TRBJ2-3 - - TRBV20-1 CSAREVELTDTQYF TGCAGTGCTAGAGAGGTCGAGCTCACAGATACGCAGTATTTT
TRBJ1-2 TRBD1 many TRBV7-9 CASSFTGEAGYTF TGTGCCAGCAGTTTCACAGGGGAGGCTGGCTACACCTTC
TRBJ1-2 - many TRBV20-1 CSASIPRDYGYTF TGCAGTGCTTCAATTCCCAGGGACTATGGCTACACCTTC
TRBJ2-1 - - TRBV20-1 CSARTTNNERFF TGCAGTGCGAGGACTACTAACAATGAGCGGTTCTTC
TRBJ2-1 - few TRBV24-1 CATQEGDNEQFF TGTGCCACCCAGGAAGGGGACAATGAGCAGTTCTTC
TRBJ2-3 - once TRBV30 CAWSLRDTDTQYF TGTGCCTGGAGCCTCAGGGACACAGATACGCAGTATTTT
TRBJ2-3 - few TRBV7-2 CASSLMSSASDTQYF TGTGCCAGCAGCTTAATGTCCTCGGCTTCAGATACGCAGTATTTT
TRBJ1-4 - - TRBV5-1 CASSLEKARGLKGKLFF TGCGCCAGCAGCTTGGAGAAAGCCAGGGGTCTCAAGGGAAAACTGTTTTTT
TRBJ2-5 - - TRBV20-1 CSATRGSQETQYF TGCAGTGCCACTCGGGGGTCCCAAGAGACCCAGTACTTC
TRBJ1-4 - - TRBV15 CATSRGFGGKLFF TGTGCCACCAGCAGAGGGTTCGGGGGAAAACTGTTTTTT
TRBJ1-2 TRBD1 many TRBV29-1 CSVPGGYGYTF TGCAGCGTTCCAGGGGGGTATGGCTACACCTTC
TRBJ2-5 - few TRBV7-6 CASIALGVQETQYF TGTGCCAGCATCGCTTTGGGGGTGCAAGAGACCCAGTACTTC
TRBJ2-4 TRBD2 - TRBV6-1 CASSVAGNYNEQYF TGTGCCAGCAGCGTAGCGGGAAACTACAATGAGCAGTACTTC
TRBJ2-1 TRBD2 - TRBV5-1 CASLISGVTRTNEQFF TGCGCCAGCCTCATTAGCGGGGTCACTCGGACCAATGAGCAGTTCTTC
TRBJ1-2 - - TRBV29-1 CSVSADYGYTF TGCAGCGTCTCTGCGGACTATGGCTACACCTTC